This T cell receptor (beta chain) was recovered during a study of blood T cell repertoires in COVID-19. Some clones are missing from TCRdb's copy, which holds only in-frame ones; the method was immunoSEQ multiplex PCR. The table shows under 250,000 clones, with approximately 90% occurring only once. With 1 base removed from V and 0 bases from J, the gap between germline ends came to 15 bases. Germline V gene sequence: CDR1 SSHAT, CDR2 FNYEAQ (reference sequence). The CDR3 extends over 17 amino acids. Sequences were obtained from PBMCs or T cells enriched from blood (not recorded which). The clonotype comes from a man aged 25-45 years who had recovered from COVID-19. The J gene is TRBJ1-2, the V gene TRBV7-7, with D possibly TRBD1 on 5 matching bases. The CDR3, as DNA: TGTGCCAGCAGCTTAGAGGGAGGGGACGGAGCTAACTATGGCTACACCTTC. This gives the protein CASSLEGGDGANYGYTF.